This T cell receptor (beta chain) was obtained from a study of blood T cell repertoires in COVID-19. The wider study: From T cells, B-cell-depleted T cells, or PBMCs came the material, which was cDNA or gDNA.

Which cohort a participant joined came from the clinical history participants gave. Clones were sequenced by immunoSEQ multiplex PCR, and TCRdb holds only the in-frame ones, with some missing. The sample has approximately 230,000 clones; just over 85% are singletons. The CDR3 totals 15 residues. Germline values: CDR1 SEHNR, CDR2 FQNEAQ (reference sequence). The ends were cut back, 5 bases at V and 5 bases at J, with 17 bases in the middle. Sequenced input: PBMCs or T cells enriched from blood (not recorded which). This chain connects TRBV7-9 to TRBJ2-3, with D possibly being TRBD1 (6 bases). This clonotype was obtained from a man in his late teens or twenties who had recovered from COVID-19. In DNA form, the CDR3 reads TGTGCCAGCAGCCGCCTAGTGGGGGCCTTAGATACGCAGTATTTT. Its translation: CASSRLVGALDTQYF.